The rows below give T cell receptor beta chains drawn from one sample of a study of shared clonotypes between healthy human individuals. Libraries were prepared by immunoSEQ multiplex PCR; TCRdb keeps only in-frame clonotypes and omits some of them. The sample contains approximately 500,000 clones, 79% of which appear only once. The specimen was PBMCs. The receptor set was obtained from a woman aged 40 to 49 in good health. Some clones in this sample may be carry-over from other donors' samples. Each CDR3 is given with its conserved first and last residue. The D gene is left open where the match is weak. Clone size appears in some rows only: once, few, many, or a class for an expanded clone.

V: TRBV5-1; J: TRBJ1-6; D: .; size: .; DNA: TGCGCCAGCAGCTTGGGGGACTCACCCCTCCACTTT; CDR3: CASSLGDSPLHF
V: TRBV28; J: TRBJ2-7; D: TRBD1; size: .; DNA: TGTGCCACCCGGGACAGCACTAAATACGAGCAGTACTTC; CDR3: CATRDSTKYEQYF
V: TRBV18; J: TRBJ2-7; D: .; size: .; DNA: TGTGCCAGCTCACCACGTAAGACAGCGGACTCCTACGAGCAGTACTTC; CDR3: CASSPRKTADSYEQYF
V: TRBV6-1; J: TRBJ2-3; D: TRBD2; size: .; DNA: TGTGCCAGCAGTGAAGGGACTAGCGGGCGCACAGATACGCAGTATTTT; CDR3: CASSEGTSGRTDTQYF
V: TRBV19; J: TRBJ2-7; D: .; size: .; DNA: TGTGCCAGTCCCGCCGGGACGGAGTGCTACGAGCAGTACTTC; CDR3: CASPAGTECYEQYF
V: TRBV27; J: TRBJ2-1; D: TRBD1; size: .; DNA: TGTGCCAGCAGTCCGGACAGGGCCGACAATGAGCAGTTCTTC; CDR3: CASSPDRADNEQFF
V: TRBV9; J: TRBJ2-7; D: .; size: .; DNA: TGTGCCAGCAGCGTAGGAGTCGCCCCCTACGAGCAGTACTTC; CDR3: CASSVGVAPYEQYF
V: TRBV4-2; J: TRBJ2-5; D: TRBD2; size: once; DNA: TGTGCCAGCAGGTTACTAGCGGGAGGCCAAGAGACCCAGTACTTC; CDR3: CASRLLAGGQETQYF
V: TRBV28; J: TRBJ1-2; D: .; size: .; DNA: TGTGCCAGCAGTTCCTCAGGGGATAACTATGGCTACACCTTC; CDR3: CASSSSGDNYGYTF
V: TRBV21-1; J: TRBJ2-1; D: .; size: .; DNA: TGTGCCAGCAGCAAACAGGGAGGGGGATCCTACAATGAGCAGTTCTTC; CDR3: CASSKQGGGSYNEQFF
V: TRBV2; J: TRBJ2-7; D: TRBD1; size: few; DNA: TGTGCCAGCAGCGGGGACAGGGTTCGGGAGCAGTACTTC; CDR3: CASSGDRVREQYF
V: TRBV6-1; J: TRBJ1-2; D: .; size: .; DNA: TGTGCCAGCAGTGAAGGGAGACCGTATGGCTACACCTTC; CDR3: CASSEGRPYGYTF
V: TRBV5-1; J: TRBJ1-2; D: .; size: .; DNA: TGCGCCAGCAGCTTGAGTCTACAGGATCGGGATGGCTACACCTTC; CDR3: CASSLSLQDRDGYTF
V: TRBV30; J: TRBJ1-4; D: .; size: .; DNA: TGTGCCTGGAAAAGGGACCAAGCGAATGAAAAACTGTTTTTT; CDR3: CAWKRDQANEKLFF
V: TRBV9; J: TRBJ2-3; D: TRBD2; size: .; DNA: TGTGCCAGCAGCGTAGGCGGGACTAGCGAACGAAACACAGATACGCAGTATTTT; CDR3: CASSVGGTSERNTDTQYF
V: TRBV18; J: TRBJ2-7; D: TRBD2; size: .; DNA: TGTGCCAGCTCACCCGGGACTAGGGACTACGAGCAGTACTTC; CDR3: CASSPGTRDYEQYF
V: TRBV6-5; J: TRBJ2-1; D: .; size: .; DNA: TGTGCCAGCAGTTCCCGGACAGATTACAATGAGCAGTTCTTC; CDR3: CASSSRTDYNEQFF
V: TRBV5-5; J: TRBJ2-1; D: TRBD1; size: .; DNA: TGTGCCAGCAGCCATGACAGGGTTGAGCAGTTCTTC; CDR3: CASSHDRVEQFF
V: TRBV28; J: TRBJ2-1; D: .; size: .; DNA: TGTGCCAGCAGACGGGGATCCTACAATGAGCAGTTCTTC; CDR3: CASRRGSYNEQFF
V: TRBV19; J: TRBJ2-7; D: TRBD2; size: .; DNA: TGTGCCAGTACCCCTCGGGGGGAGGGAGGAACCTACGAGCAGTACTTC; CDR3: CASTPRGEGGTYEQYF
V: TRBV7-8; J: TRBJ2-7; D: TRBD1; size: .; DNA: TGTGCCAGCAGCCCCGGGACAGGGGGGTACGAGCAGTACTTC; CDR3: CASSPGTGGYEQYF
V: TRBV2; J: TRBJ2-2; D: TRBD2; size: once; DNA: TGTGCCAGCCTGGGAGGGGCGGAACGGAACACCGGGGAGCTGTTTTTT; CDR3: CASLGGAERNTGELFF
V: TRBV6-4; J: TRBJ2-3; D: .; size: .; DNA: TGTGCCAGCAGTCAGACTAGCACAGATACGCAGTATTTT; CDR3: CASSQTSTDTQYF
V: TRBV18; J: TRBJ2-7; D: .; size: .; DNA: TGTGCCAGCTCACCCGGGCTAAACTACGAGCAGTACTTC; CDR3: CASSPGLNYEQYF
V: TRBV6-5; J: TRBJ1-2; D: .; size: .; DNA: TGTGCCAGCAGTTTGGGCAAGGGCCAGTATGGCTACACCTTC; CDR3: CASSLGKGQYGYTF
V: TRBV29-1; J: TRBJ1-5; D: .; size: few; DNA: TGCAGCGTTGAAGGCCCATCGGGCCAGCCCCAGCATTTT; CDR3: CSVEGPSGQPQHF
V: TRBV29-1; J: TRBJ1-4; D: TRBD1; size: .; DNA: TGCAGCGTCGAGACCGGGACAGGGGACGAAAAACTGTTTTTT; CDR3: CSVETGTGDEKLFF
V: TRBV7-9; J: TRBJ1-1; D: .; size: .; DNA: TGTGCCAGCAGCTTAATAGGCGGATCTGAAGCTTTCTTT; CDR3: CASSLIGGSEAFF